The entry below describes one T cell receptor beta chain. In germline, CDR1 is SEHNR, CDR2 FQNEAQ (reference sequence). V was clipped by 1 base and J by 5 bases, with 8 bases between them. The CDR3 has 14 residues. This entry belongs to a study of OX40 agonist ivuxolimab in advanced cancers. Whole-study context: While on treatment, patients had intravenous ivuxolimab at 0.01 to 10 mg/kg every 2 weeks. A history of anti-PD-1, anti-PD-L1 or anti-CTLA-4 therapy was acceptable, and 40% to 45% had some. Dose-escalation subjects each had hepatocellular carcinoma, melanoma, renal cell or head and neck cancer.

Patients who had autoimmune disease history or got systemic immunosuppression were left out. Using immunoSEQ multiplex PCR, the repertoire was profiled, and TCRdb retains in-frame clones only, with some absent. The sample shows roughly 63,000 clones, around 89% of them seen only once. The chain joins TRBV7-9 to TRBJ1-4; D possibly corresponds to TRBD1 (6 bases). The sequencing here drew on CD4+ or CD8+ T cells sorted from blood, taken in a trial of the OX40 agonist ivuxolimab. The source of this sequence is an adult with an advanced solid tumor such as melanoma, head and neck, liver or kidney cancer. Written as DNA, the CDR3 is TGTGCCAGCAGCTTAGGTAGGGGGAATGAAAAACTGTTTTTT. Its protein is CASSLGRGNEKLFF.